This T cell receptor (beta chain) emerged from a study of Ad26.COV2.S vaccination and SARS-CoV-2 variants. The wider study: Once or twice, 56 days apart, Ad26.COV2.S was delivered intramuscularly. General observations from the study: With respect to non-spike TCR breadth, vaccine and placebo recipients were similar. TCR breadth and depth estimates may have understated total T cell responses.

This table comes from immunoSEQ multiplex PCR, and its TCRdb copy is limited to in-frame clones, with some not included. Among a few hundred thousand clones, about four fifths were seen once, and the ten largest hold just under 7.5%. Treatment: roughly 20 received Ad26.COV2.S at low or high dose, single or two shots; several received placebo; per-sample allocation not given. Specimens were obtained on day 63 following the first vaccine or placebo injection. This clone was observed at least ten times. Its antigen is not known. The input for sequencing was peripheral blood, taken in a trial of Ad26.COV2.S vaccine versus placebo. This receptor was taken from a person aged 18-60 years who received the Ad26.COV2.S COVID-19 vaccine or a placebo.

The CDR3 region is CATSDFRGNTGELFF. The CDR3 bases are TGTGCCACCAGTGATTTTCGAGGGAACACCGGGGAGCTGTTTTTT. J is TRBJ2-2 and V is TRBV24-1; D remains unclear. The CDR3 contains 15 residues. Trimming removed 1 base at V and 1 base at J, with 6 bases between. Germline V gene sequence: CDR1 KGHDR, CDR2 SFDVKD.